The clone carrying this T cell receptor (beta chain) was found once. The antigen is not known. This specimen comes from a study of OX40 agonist ivuxolimab in advanced cancers. General observations from the study: Fewer expanded clones were found on average in CD4+ than in CD8+ T cells.

Germline trimming cut 0 bases from V and 0 bases from J; bases unmatched to any gene: 4. This CDR3 is built from 16 residues. The germline gives CDR1 LNHDA, CDR2 SQIVND (reference sequence). Produced via immunoSEQ multiplex PCR; TCRdb's table is partial and in-frame only. The sample includes 75,000 to 100,000 clones, 80% to 95% of them seen just once. The sequencing here drew on CD4+ or CD8+ T cells sorted from blood, taken in a trial of the OX40 agonist ivuxolimab. The genes are TRBV19 and TRBJ2-7; 8 nucleotides align to TRBD1. The TCR sequence derives from an adult with an advanced solid tumor such as melanoma, head and neck, liver or kidney cancer. The CDR3 reads CASSIDLGQGSYEQYF. The CDR3 coding sequence is TGTGCCAGTAGTATAGACCTCGGACAGGGCTCCTACGAGCAGTACTTC.